These 30 T cell receptor beta chains were all obtained from the same sample, sequenced in a study of blood T cell repertoires in COVID-19. Sequencing used immunoSEQ multiplex PCR; TCRdb keeps in-frame clones, though not all of them. Altogether hundreds of thousands of clones are present, around 90% being singletons, with the ten largest covering more than 0.7%. Sequenced material: peripheral blood. The receptors come from a man in his sixties with COVID-19, enrolled during active disease.

The chain couples TRBV6-6 to TRBJ1-1; 9 nucleotides align to TRBD1. V lost 6 bases to trimming and J lost 5 bases; unmatched junction nucleotides: 7. CDR3 length equals 14 residues. Germline loops: CDR1 MNHNY, CDR2 SVGAGI (reference sequence). The CDR3 is CASSPGQGKTEAFF. The CDR3 DNA is TGTGCCAGCAGCCCGGGACAGGGTAAAACTGAAGCTTTCTTT.

J is TRBJ2-2 and V is TRBV19; 7 bases are a match to TRBD1. The CDR3 covers 15 residues. Germline lookup yields CDR1 LNHDA and CDR2 SQIVND (reference sequence). J lost 7 bases, V lost 6 bases, and 11 bases had no gene match. CDR3 in DNA: TGTGCCAGTAGCCCAGACAGGGTCCCCCACGGGGAGCTGTTTTTT. Its protein is CASSPDRVPHGELFF.

The chain links TRBV5-4 to TRBJ1-3, with D possibly being TRBD1 (5 bases). Germline CDR1 is SGHNT and CDR2 is YYREEE (reference sequence). The V end lost 4 bases, the J end lost 4 bases, and 21 bases lay between the germline ends. CDR3 size: 17 residues. The CDR3 DNA follows: TGTGCCAGCAGCCTGGGGACCGTCGAGGGTACCGGAAACACCATATATTTT. It encodes CASSLGTVEGTGNTIYF.

The J gene is TRBJ2-7, the V gene TRBV6-6; TRBD2 agrees at 8 bases. The germline CDR1 and CDR2 sequences are MNHNY and SVGAGI (reference sequence). Trimming at V came to 2 bases and at J to 2 bases, leaving 2 bases not matched to a gene. This CDR3 is 14 amino acids long. The CDR3 bases are TGTGCCAGCAGTTACACTAGCGGTCCCTACGAGCAGTACTTC. Encoded protein: CASSYTSGPYEQYF.

V and J are TRBV7-2 and TRBJ2-2; 8 bases map to TRBD2. J lost 7 bases, V lost 5 bases, and 12 bases had no gene match. Germline V gene data show CDR1 as SGHTA and CDR2 as FQGNSA. CDR3 length: 16 residues. CDR3 region: CASSPQSGRRNGELFF. CDR3 sequence (DNA): TGTGCCAGCAGCCCCCAGAGCGGGAGAAGAAACGGGGAGCTGTTTTTT.

The chain employs TRBV19 and TRBJ1-4; D not certain. This CDR3 spans 15 amino acids. V dropped 3 bases and J dropped 7 bases, with 15 bases sitting between them. CDR1 LNHDA and CDR2 SQIVND come from the germline V gene (reference sequence). CDR3 residues: CASSMVGWRGEKLFF. CDR3 DNA sequence: TGTGCCAGTAGTATGGTTGGCTGGAGAGGTGAAAAACTGTTTTTT.

The chain is built from TRBV28 and TRBJ1-1; 10 bases are a match to TRBD1. V lost 3 bases, J lost 2 bases, and 9 bases stayed unmatched. This CDR3 has 17 residues. Germline V gene sequence: CDR1 MDHEN, CDR2 SYDVKM. CDR3 sequence: CASSFFRQGALNTEAFF. The CDR3 region has the DNA TGTGCCAGCAGTTTCTTTAGACAGGGGGCCTTAAACACTGAAGCTTTCTTT.

This clone was found once. The chain uses TRBV29-1 and TRBJ2-5, with D maybe TRBD1 (6 bases). V lost 7 bases, J lost 6 bases, and 21 bases lay in between. CDR1 and CDR2 (germline): SQVTM, ANQGSEA. CDR3 length: 14 amino acids. This CDR3 is CSASWGHSKKTQYF. CDR3 DNA: TGCAGCGCTTCCTGGGGACACTCCAAGAAGACCCAGTACTTC.

In its sample, this clone was seen once. This rearrangement joins TRBV10-3 to TRBJ1-3, with D perhaps matching TRBD1 (6 bases). The CDR3 length is 12 residues. V lost 3 bases and J 8 bases, leaving 8 bases between the germline ends. The germline V gene has CDR1 ENHRY and CDR2 SYGVKD. CDR3 in DNA: TGTGCCATCAGTGAACAGGGCTACACCATATATTTT. Protein: CAISEQGYTIYF.

This chain joins TRBV5-1 and TRBJ1-4, with D unresolved. Germline CDR1 and CDR2: SGHRS and YFSETQ. The ends were cut back, 4 bases at V and 8 bases at J, with 12 bases in the middle. The CDR3 runs to 13 residues. CDR3 loop: CASSPVPQEKLFF. The CDR3 DNA reads TGCGCCAGCAGCCCGGTGCCGCAAGAAAAACTGTTTTTT.

This chain joins TRBV5-1 and TRBJ2-7, with D possibly matching TRBD2 (6 bases). CDR3 length: 11 residues. Trimming left V 4 bases short and J 7 bases short, with 9 bases between. Germline V gives CDR1 SGHRS, CDR2 YFSETQ. CDR3 amino acids: CASSEGREQYF. The CDR3 DNA sequence: TGCGCCAGCAGCGAGGGGAGGGAGCAGTACTTC.

The V call is TRBV5-1, the J call TRBJ1-5; the match to TRBD1 covers 12 bases. The CDR3 contains 17 residues. CDR1 is SGHRS and CDR2 is YFSETQ in the germline V gene. With 2 bases clipped from V and 0 bases from J, the junction kept 3 bases outside the gene matches. This chain's CDR3 is CASSFGTGGSSNQPQHF. The DNA for the CDR3 is TGCGCCAGCAGCTTCGGGACAGGGGGCAGTAGCAATCAGCCCCAGCATTTT.

J is TRBJ1-2 and V is TRBV2, with a possible D match to TRBD1 (5 bases). Trimming stripped 4 bases from V and 1 base from J, with 7 bases between. Germline assignment: CDR1 SNHLY and CDR2 FYNNEI. The CDR3 runs 13 residues. CDR3 protein: CASSGGVNYGYTF. DNA of the CDR3: TGTGCCAGCAGTGGGGGGGTTAACTATGGCTACACCTTC. Variable domain in full (rest from reference TRBV2 and TRBJ1-2): EPEVTQTPSHQVTQMGQEVILRCVPISNHLYFYWYRQILGQKVEFLVSFYNNEISEKSEIFDDQFSVERPDGSNFTLKIRSTKLEDSAMYFCASSGGVNYGYTFGSGTRLTVV.

This rearrangement joins TRBV11-2 to TRBJ2-7; D gene uncertain. Trimming pared 4 bases from V and 3 bases from J, leaving 4 bases between. The germline V gene has CDR1 SGHAT and CDR2 FQNNGV. The CDR3 runs to 11 residues. As DNA, the CDR3 is TGTGCCAGCAGCTCTGTCTACGAGCAGTACTTC. Its protein is CASSSVYEQYF. Supplemented by reference TRBV11-2 and TRBJ2-7, the full variable domain reads EAGVAQSPRYKIIEKRQSVAFWCNPISGHATLYWYQQILGQGPKLLIQFQNNGVVDDSQLPKDRFSAERLKGVDSTLKIQPAKLEDSAVYLCASSSVYEQYFGPGTRLTVT.

The chain has TRBV19 and TRBJ1-4; D call uncertain. The CDR3 is 15 amino acids. Germline V gives CDR1 LNHDA, CDR2 SQIVND (reference sequence). V was cut by 3 bases and J by 0 bases, with 8 bases left in between. Here the CDR3 DNA reads TGTGCCAGTAGTATTTACGGTGCAACTAATGAAAAACTGTTTTTT. Translating gives CASSIYGATNEKLFF.

The genes are TRBV7-2 and TRBJ2-7; the D gene is possibly TRBD1 (5 bases). Germline-derived CDR1 and CDR2 are SGHTA and FQGNSA. The CDR3 loop spans 15 amino acids. Trimming left V 2 bases short and J 4 bases short, with 15 bases between. CDR3 residues: CASSLNSGILYEQYF. CDR3 in DNA: TGTGCCAGCAGCTTAAACTCAGGGATTTTATACGAGCAGTACTTC.

The rearrangement joins TRBV7-2 to TRBJ1-5; no firm D call. The germline V gene has CDR1 SGHTA and CDR2 FQGNSA. The length of the CDR3 is 15 residues. V was cut by 8 bases and J by 5 bases, with 19 bases left in between. This CDR3 reads CASALRESSHQPQHF. The CDR3 DNA sequence: TGTGCCAGCGCGCTTAGGGAGAGCAGCCATCAGCCCCAGCATTTT.

V is TRBV6-4 and J is TRBJ2-3; 8 bases line up with TRBD1. The ends lost 7 bases at V and 4 bases at J; junction bases unmatched: 7. The CDR3 sequence is 14 residues long. Germline CDR1 and CDR2: MRHNA and SNTAGT. Here the CDR3 reads CASTSGGGPDTQYF. For the CDR3, the DNA is TGTGCCAGCACCTCAGGGGGCGGGCCAGATACGCAGTATTTT.

V is TRBV12-3 or TRBV12-4 and J is TRBJ2-7; D call uncertain. The CDR3 has 13 residues. With 4 bases removed from V and 0 bases from J, the gap between germline ends came to 7 bases. The CDR3 sequence: CASSSHNSYEQYF. For the CDR3, the DNA is TGTGCCAGCAGTTCCCACAACTCCTACGAGCAGTACTTC.

The chain combines TRBV12-3 or TRBV12-4 with TRBJ1-2, with a tentative D call TRBD1 (5 bases). CDR3 length: 12 amino acids. Trimming removed 6 bases from V and 4 bases from J, with 9 bases in between. This CDR3 reads CASSRTRYGYTF. CDR3 in DNA: TGTGCCAGCAGCCGGACACGCTATGGCTACACCTTC.

This chain links TRBV19 with TRBJ1-4; D is perhaps TRBD1 (5 bases). CDR1 and CDR2 from the germline V gene are LNHDA and SQIVND (reference sequence). The CDR3 loop spans 14 amino acids. V was cut by 7 bases and J by 5 bases, with 14 bases left in between. The CDR3 DNA follows: TGTGCCAGTAATTCACAGGCGACAAATGAAAAACTGTTTTTT. Its translation: CASNSQATNEKLFF.

The chain is built from TRBV10-3 and TRBJ1-2; TRBD1 aligns across 7 bases. The CDR3 is 11 amino acids. Germline assignment: CDR1 ENHRY and CDR2 SYGVKD. V was pared by 10 bases and J by 8 bases, with 7 bases of the junction left unmatched. CDR3 nucleotide sequence: TGTGCCACCCGCCAGGGGGAGGGCTACACCTTC. It specifies CATRQGEGYTF.

The CDR3 region is CASSPTTVNTEAFF. CDR3 nucleotide sequence: TGTGCCAGCAGCCCTACGACAGTGAACACTGAAGCTTTCTTT. The rearrangement links TRBV7-2 to TRBJ1-1; D perhaps matches TRBD1 (5 bases). The CDR3 is 14 amino acids. The germline V and J ends were trimmed by 5 bases and 0 bases, with 10 bases remaining between them. Germline CDR1 is SGHTA and CDR2 is FQGNSA.

This clone was observed once. The chain has TRBV6-6 and TRBJ1-1; D is unresolved. Germline-derived CDR1 and CDR2 are MNHNY and SVGAGI (reference sequence). V gave up 0 bases and J gave up 7 bases, with 6 bases separating them. The CDR3 consists of 12 residues. DNA of the CDR3: TGTGCCAGCAGTTACTCAGAGGGTGAAGCTTTCTTT. Translation: CASSYSEGEAFF.

The genes are TRBV2 and TRBJ2-2, with D unclear. V lost 2 bases and J lost 2, with 9 bases in between. CDR1 SNHLY and CDR2 FYNNEI come from the germline V gene. The length of the CDR3 is 15 residues. The chain's CDR3 is CASSEQLRNTGELFF. In DNA, the CDR3 is TGTGCCAGCAGTGAACAACTAAGAAACACCGGGGAGCTGTTTTTT.

The gene calls are TRBV11-2 and TRBJ1-1; weak D call: TRBD1 (6 bases). The V gene lost 5 bases and the J gene lost 0 bases, with 13 bases spanning the gap. This CDR3 has 15 amino acids. Germline-derived CDR1 and CDR2 are SGHAT and FQNNGV. The CDR3 loop reads CASSPQDRMNTEAFF. CDR3 coding DNA: TGTGCCAGCAGCCCTCAGGACAGAATGAACACTGAAGCTTTCTTT.

The chain carries TRBV30 and TRBJ1-2, with TRBD1 matching over 8 bases. Germline V lookup: CDR1 GTSNPN, CDR2 SVGIG (reference sequence). The CDR3 sequence is 14 residues long. V shed 2 bases and J 4 bases; nucleotides not matched to a gene: 6. The CDR3 DNA reads as TGTGCCTGGAGTTCCGGGACAGGCTCCTATGGCTACACCTTC. This codes for CAWSSGTGSYGYTF.

V and J are TRBV6-6 and TRBJ1-2; 9 bases are a match to TRBD1. Germline assignment: CDR1 MNHNY and CDR2 SVGAGI (reference sequence). The CDR3 contains 16 residues. V trimming: 5 bases; J trimming: 4 bases; junction bases outside the gene matches: 11. CDR3 in DNA: TGTGCCAGCAGTAAAACCGGGACAGGGTCCAGCTATGGCTACACCTTC. It specifies CASSKTGTGSSYGYTF.

This chain links TRBV5-1 with TRBJ1-2, with 8 bases matching TRBD1. Unmatched junction bases numbered 10, after V lost 4 bases and J lost 8 bases. There are 14 residues in the CDR3. Germline V gene lookup returns CDR1 SGHRS and CDR2 YFSETQ. The CDR3 spells CASSLNQGAGGYTF. The CDR3 region has the DNA TGCGCCAGCAGCCTAAACCAGGGGGCGGGAGGCTACACCTTC.

This chain uses TRBV3-1 (or the pseudogene TRBV3-2) with TRBJ1-4; D not certain. Germline V lookup: CDR1 LGHDT, CDR2 YNNKEL (reference sequence). The CDR3 extends over 16 amino acids. Trimming removed 2 bases from V and 3 bases from J, with 13 bases in between. CDR3 sequence reads: CASSQRFEAPNEKLFF. Here the CDR3 DNA reads TGTGCCAGCAGCCAACGCTTCGAGGCTCCTAATGAAAAACTGTTTTTT.